Listed here is a single T cell receptor (beta chain). Repertoires were generated with immunoSEQ multiplex PCR, while TCRdb's copy carries only in-frame clones and drops some. The table lists roughly 38,000 clones, over 70% of them singletons, with about 29% in the top ten. The data stem from a study of blood T cell repertoires in COVID-19. The germline V gene encodes CDR1 GTSNPN and CDR2 SVGIG (reference sequence). The CDR3 spans 14 residues. V was shortened by 3 bases and J by 8 bases, with 17 bases between the two germline ends. The sequencing sample was made of peripheral blood. The chain carries TRBV30 and TRBJ2-1, with D perhaps matching TRBD2 (5 bases). This receptor was identified in an elderly man with active or convalescent COVID-19. CDR3 in amino acids: CAWRRQTGFDEQFF. The CDR3 DNA follows: TGTGCCTGGAGGCGGCAAACGGGGTTCGATGAGCAGTTCTTC. The full variable domain, in which reference TRBV30 and TRBJ2-1 provide the parts outside the CDR3, is SQTIHQWPATLVQPVGSPLSLECTVEGTSNPNLYWYRQAAGRGLQLLFYSVGIGQISSEVPQNLSASRPQDRQFILSSKKLLLSDSGFYLCAWRRQTGFDEQFFGPGTRLTVL.